The next 27 T cell receptor beta chains were all read from a single sample in a study of regulatory T cells in long-lasting Graves disease (dated by TCRdb to the early 2020s). The library was obtained by multiplex PCR. Instrument used: Illumina HiSeq 4000. iRepertoire HTBI primers and Arm-PCR amplification of CDR3 regions were used to construct TCR beta libraries. TCRdb itself trimmed the public reads at Q25 with fastp, ran MiXCR and retained productive beta chains. One record per CDR3 amino acid sequence lists the most common genes and DNA. The sample table shows a few hundred thousand distinct CDR3 sequences, and around a fifth are seen once. In total, the top ten clones hold roughly 14% of the sample. The time point label here, explained by the study, means: persistent/refractory GD, antithyroid drugs over 5 years with positive TRAb. For both TCR sequencing and RNA sequencing, RNA was extracted from PBMCs in TRIzol.

The sample consisted of peripheral blood mononuclear cells (PBMCs), taken when the disease was refractory, from a patient treated with antithyroid drugs. The receptors shown here come from a female donor with Graves disease.

In this sample, this clonotype turned up a few times. This rearrangement joins TRBV6-5 to TRBJ2-7, with TRBD1 matching 10 bases. This CDR3 region has 16 residues. The germline gives CDR1 MNHEY, CDR2 SVGAGI. V gave up 2 bases and J gave up 5 bases; unmatched junction bases: 9. The CDR3 spells CASSYPWGQGSHEQYF. In DNA, the CDR3 is TGTGCCAGCAGTTACCCCTGGGGACAGGGGAGTCACGAGCAGTACTTC.

This chain uses TRBV7-2 with TRBJ2-2, with TRBD1 matching 7 bases. The CDR3 is 16 residues long. V shed 5 bases, J shed 1 base, and the junction held 7 bases outside the gene matches. Germline loops: CDR1 SGHTA, CDR2 FQGNSA. The CDR3, as DNA: TGTGCCAGCAGCCTAACGACAGGGCAGAACACCGGGGAGCTGTTTTTT. This translates into CASSLTTGQNTGELFF.

The chain is built from TRBV20-1 and TRBJ2-5, with 8 bases identical to TRBD1. Germline CDR1 DFQATT, CDR2 SNEGSKA (reference sequence). The CDR3 has 18 amino acids. The J segment lost 1 base and the V segment lost 0 bases, leaving 13 bases of the junction unmatched. CDR3 amino acids: CSARDQGARWGFQETQYF. CDR3 DNA: TGCAGTGCTAGAGATCAGGGGGCAAGGTGGGGCTTCCAAGAGACCCAGTACTTC.

The rearrangement links TRBV24-1 to TRBJ2-3; the match to TRBD1 covers 10 bases. The germline V gene has CDR1 KGHDR and CDR2 SFDVKD. V gave up 4 bases and J gave up 2 bases; unmatched junction bases: 5. This CDR3 comprises 16 residues. In nucleotides, the CDR3 is TGTGCCACCAGTGAAAGGGGACAGGGGAACACAGATACGCAGTATTTT. Translating it yields CATSERGQGNTDTQYF.

In its sample, this clonotype was seen once. The chain combines TRBV28 with TRBJ2-2; D is undetermined. V was trimmed by 3 bases and J by 2 bases, leaving 13 bases between them. CDR3 length equals 16 residues. Germline V CDR1 and CDR2: MDHEN, SYDVKM. This chain's CDR3 is CASSLRRPLNTGELFF. The CDR3 DNA reads as TGTGCCAGCAGTTTGCGGCGGCCCCTCAACACCGGGGAGCTGTTTTTT. Using reference TRBV28 and TRBJ2-2 for the parts outside the CDR3, the full variable domain is DVKVTQSSRYLVKRTGEKVFLECVQDMDHENMFWYRQDPGLGLRLIYFSYDVKMKEKGDIPEGYSVSREKKERFSLILESASTNQTSMYLCASSLRRPLNTGELFFGEGSRLTVL.

This clonotype was found a few times. The V call is TRBV10-3, the J call TRBJ1-1; D is possibly TRBD1 (5 bases). This CDR3 has 16 residues. V lost 0 bases to trimming and J lost 4 bases, with 15 bases between them. Germline lookup yields CDR1 ENHRY and CDR2 SYGVKD. CDR3 sequence (DNA): TGTGCCATCAGTGAGTCGAAGGGGAGGAGTGGCACTGAAGCTTTCTTT. This codes for CAISESKGRSGTEAFF.

The chain couples TRBV13 to TRBJ1-5; D gene ambiguous. The CDR3 is 17 residues long. The V and J ends lost 3 bases and 3 bases respectively, with 18 bases between them. Germline loops: CDR1 PRHDT, CDR2 FYEKMQ (reference sequence). CDR3 amino acids: CASSLTGSDGPNQPQHF. The CDR3 DNA sequence: TGTGCCAGCAGCTTGACCGGGTCGGACGGCCCCAATCAGCCCCAGCATTTT.

This sequence joins TRBV7-3 and TRBJ2-6; 10 nucleotides align to TRBD1. The CDR3 spans 19 residues. With V trimmed by 4 bases and J by 1 base, 10 bases remained unmatched. The germline gives CDR1 SGHTA, CDR2 FQGTGA. The CDR3: CASSSTGGVFRSGANVLTF. CDR3 in DNA: TGTGCCAGCAGCTCGACAGGGGGCGTTTTTCGGTCTGGGGCCAACGTCCTGACTTTC. The complete variable domain, with remaining parts taken from reference TRBV7-3 and TRBJ2-6, reads GAGVSQTPSNKVTEKGKYVELRCDPISGHTALYWYRQSLGQGPEFLIYFQGTGAADDSGLPNDRFFAVRPEGSVSTLKIQRTERGDSAVYLCASSSTGGVFRSGANVLTFGAGSRLTVL.

This clonotype was seen a few times. A clone one base away is much larger, so this may be a read error. In this CDR3 the conserved last residue, phenylalanine or tryptophan, is missing, so a read error is likely. The chain couples TRBV2 to TRBJ1-3, with D possibly TRBD1 on 6 matching bases. Germline loops: CDR1 SNHLY, CDR2 FYNNEI. V was shortened by 3 bases and J by 4 bases, with 10 bases between the two germline ends. The CDR3 totals 14 residues. In nucleotides, the CDR3 is TGTGCCAGCAGTGAGAGAACAGGGGGAAACACCATATATTCT. This translates into CASSERTGGNTIYS.

This clonotype has ten or more counts. This rearrangement joins TRBV10-3 to TRBJ1-5; perhaps TRBD1 as D (5 bases). Germline V lookup: CDR1 ENHRY, CDR2 SYGVKD. The CDR3 length is 15 residues. Trimming cost V 0 bases and J 4 bases, with 10 bases left between them. The CDR3 nucleotides read TGTGCCATCAGTGAGTCGGGGGACGGAAATCAGCCCCAGCATTTT. Translated, it gives CAISESGDGNQPQHF.

This clonotype was seen only a few times. The chain links TRBV5-5 to TRBJ1-3; TRBD1 matches at 10 bases. The J segment lost 4 bases and the V segment lost 1 base, leaving 8 bases of the junction unmatched. Germline V gives CDR1 SGHKS, CDR2 YYEKEE (reference sequence). This CDR3 contains 17 residues. The CDR3 DNA reads TGTGCCAGCAGCTTGTCCCAGACAGGGGGCATGGGAAACACCATATATTTT. Translation gives CASSLSQTGGMGNTIYF.

The chain's CDR3 is CASSSSTGVGDGYTF. For the CDR3, the DNA is TGTGCCAGTAGTTCGTCGACAGGCGTGGGCGATGGCTACACCTTC. The V gene is TRBV19, the J gene TRBJ1-2, with D possibly matching TRBD1 (6 bases). Germline V gives CDR1 LNHDA, CDR2 SQIVND (reference sequence). This CDR3 contains 15 residues. Deletions cut 5 bases from V and 6 bases from J, with 19 bases between.

The chain recombines TRBV7-2 with TRBJ2-1, with 7 bases fitting TRBD2. The CDR3 contains 16 residues. Losses at the gene ends were 0 bases for V and 5 bases for J; bases not matched to a gene: 7. Per germline, CDR1 SGHTA and CDR2 FQGNSA. CDR3 DNA sequence: TGTGCCAGCAGCTTAGCGGTGTTGGCGGGGGACAATGAGCAGTTCTTC. It is translated as CASSLAVLAGDNEQFF. The full variable domain, completed using reference TRBV7-2 and TRBJ2-1, is GAGVSQSPSNKVTEKGKDVELRCDPISGHTALYWYRQSLGQGLEFLIYFQGNSAPDKSGLPSDRFSAERTGGSVSTLTIQRTQQEDSAVYLCASSLAVLAGDNEQFFGPGTRLTVL.

This clonotype was recorded many times. The V gene is TRBV16, the J gene TRBJ2-5; D is uncertain. The V gene lost 0 bases and the J gene lost 5 bases, with 4 bases spanning the gap. The CDR3 length is 12 residues. Germline V CDR1 and CDR2: KGHSY, FQNENV. The CDR3 nucleotides read TGTGCCAGCAGCCAATCAACGGAGACCCAGTACTTC. It specifies CASSQSTETQYF.

At least ten counts were recorded for this clonotype. The J gene is TRBJ2-7, the V gene TRBV11-2; D gene ambiguous. CDR1 and CDR2 (germline): SGHAT, FQNNGV. The V end lost 5 bases, the J end lost 6 bases, and 8 bases lay between the germline ends. This CDR3 contains 11 residues. The CDR3 region has the DNA TGTGCCAGCAGCCCCTCCGGCGAGCAGTACTTC. It encodes CASSPSGEQYF.

The CDR3 DNA sequence: TGTGCCAGCAGCCTCCAGACAGGGGCTGACTATGGCTACACCTTC. Amino acid sequence: CASSLQTGADYGYTF. The rearrangement links TRBV7-9 to TRBJ1-2, with 8 bases aligning to TRBD1. The CDR3 totals 15 residues. Trimming cost V 5 bases and J 3 bases; bases outside gene matches: 8. The germline V gene has CDR1 SEHNR and CDR2 FQNEAQ (reference sequence).

This clonotype was found many times. This chain links TRBV7-2 with TRBJ1-4, with 7 positions matching TRBD1. This CDR3 spans 17 amino acids. Germline CDR1 is SGHTA and CDR2 is FQGNSA. Trimming removed 2 bases from V and 1 base from J; junction bases left unmatched: 7. The CDR3 nucleotides read TGTGCCAGCAGCTTACAGGGGGATATTATAACTAATGAAAAACTGTTTTTT. Translated: CASSLQGDIITNEKLFF.

The V and J genes are TRBV20-1 and TRBJ1-2; a weak D match, TRBD1 (5 bases). In germline, CDR1 is DFQATT, CDR2 SNEGSKA (reference sequence). Trimming cost V 2 bases and J 4 bases, with 14 bases left between them. The CDR3 has 14 residues. This CDR3 is CSARPEVGTYGYTF. The CDR3 DNA reads TGCAGTGCTAGACCGGAGGTAGGGACCTATGGCTACACCTTC.

This clonotype appeared many times. This rearrangement joins TRBV2 to TRBJ2-7; 11 nucleotides line up with TRBD2. With V trimmed by 6 bases and J by 5 bases, 9 bases remained unmatched. In germline, CDR1 is SNHLY, CDR2 FYNNEI. The CDR3 sequence is 15 residues long. The CDR3 loop reads CASRAASGRRNEQYF. The CDR3 coding sequence is TGTGCCAGCAGGGCAGCTAGCGGGAGGAGAAACGAGCAGTACTTC.

The rearrangement links TRBV5-1 to TRBJ1-4, with 7 bases identical to TRBD1. This CDR3 comprises 16 residues. Trimming at V came to 4 bases and at J to 4 bases, leaving 10 bases not matched to a gene. The germline V gene has CDR1 SGHRS and CDR2 YFSETQ. The CDR3 DNA is TGCGCCAGCAGCCCCGGGACAGCGGGGATTAATGAAAAACTGTTTTTT. This encodes CASSPGTAGINEKLFF.

V gene TRBV5-6 combines with J gene TRBJ1-1; no definite D call. Germline loops: CDR1 SGHDT, CDR2 YYEEEE. V lost 1 base to trimming and J lost 1 base, with 11 bases between them. The CDR3 runs to 15 residues. The CDR3 bases are TGTGCCAGCAGCTTGTCATGGGTTGGGAACACTGAAGCTTTCTTT. This sequence encodes CASSLSWVGNTEAFF.

The chain links TRBV7-2 to TRBJ2-3; 8 bases line up with TRBD2. The germline V gene encodes CDR1 SGHTA and CDR2 FQGNSA. CDR3 length: 17 residues. V was pared by 1 base and J by 3 bases, with 9 bases of the junction left unmatched. The CDR3 reads CASSLVGGGPWTDTQYF. The CDR3 DNA reads as TGTGCCAGCAGCTTAGTTGGCGGGGGGCCGTGGACAGATACGCAGTATTTT.

This chain links TRBV27 with TRBJ2-7; D is undetermined. Germline lookup yields CDR1 MNHEY and CDR2 SMNVEV (reference sequence). The V end was cut by 2 bases, the J end by 0 bases, with 11 bases between. CDR3 size: 15 residues. CDR3 in amino acids: CASSLDWARSYEQYF. In nucleotides, the CDR3 is TGTGCCAGCAGTTTAGACTGGGCGCGCTCCTACGAGCAGTACTTC.

This clonotype was seen many times. The chain couples TRBV28 to TRBJ2-5; D may be TRBD1 (6 bases). The CDR3 contains 15 residues. Trimming took 5 bases from V and 1 from J, leaving 14 bases between them. CDR1 MDHEN and CDR2 SYDVKM come from the germline V gene. The CDR3 sequence: CASSDSGAGQETQYF. CDR3 nucleotides: TGTGCCAGCAGTGATTCAGGGGCAGGCCAAGAGACCCAGTACTTC. The whole variable domain, filled in from reference TRBV28 and TRBJ2-5, reads DVKVTQSSRYLVKRTGEKVFLECVQDMDHENMFWYRQDPGLGLRLIYFSYDVKMKEKGDIPEGYSVSREKKERFSLILESASTNQTSMYLCASSDSGAGQETQYFGPGTRLLVL.

There are a few counts of this clonotype. This rearrangement joins TRBV18 to TRBJ1-4, with D perhaps TRBD1 (5 bases). The germline V gene encodes CDR1 KGHSH and CDR2 LQKENI. This CDR3 has 17 residues. Trimming took off 4 bases at V and 4 bases at J, with 19 bases between the two ends. CDR3 in amino acids: CASSQQISTGYNEKLFF. The CDR3 DNA follows: TGTGCCAGCTCACAGCAAATCTCCACAGGCTATAATGAAAAACTGTTTTTT.

The CDR3 region is CASSFWRGNEKLFF. CDR3 sequence (DNA): TGTGCCAGCAGCTTTTGGAGGGGAAATGAAAAACTGTTTTTT. J is TRBJ1-4 and V is TRBV7-8; D is perhaps TRBD1 (5 bases). Trimming removed 3 bases from V and 5 bases from J, with 10 bases in between. The germline V gene encodes CDR1 SGHVS and CDR2 FQNEAQ. The CDR3 consists of 14 residues.

The chain combines TRBV7-9 with TRBJ1-4, with D possibly matching TRBD1 (6 bases). Germline V lookup: CDR1 SEHNR, CDR2 FQNEAQ (reference sequence). Trimming stripped 3 bases from V and 4 bases from J, with 9 bases between. The CDR3 is 14 residues long. The CDR3 loop is CASSFGQLNEKLFF. The DNA for the CDR3 is TGTGCCAGCAGCTTTGGACAGCTTAATGAAAAACTGTTTTTT.